This T cell receptor beta chain was found in a study of shared clonotypes between healthy human individuals. The data were produced by immunoSEQ multiplex PCR, yet TCRdb's version contains in-frame clones alone and is incomplete. The data contain some 2,000,000 clones, about 95% of them singletons. Naivety among CD8 cells was defined by CD45RO negativity and positive CCR7 selection, thereby excluding terminally differentiated effector memory CD45RA+ cells. Trimming stripped 1 base from V and 7 bases from J, with 11 bases between. The CDR3 loop spans 13 amino acids. CDR1 is GTSNPN and CDR2 is SVGIG in the germline V gene (reference sequence).

The chain links TRBV30 to TRBJ1-5; a weak D match, TRBD1 (6 bases). The clonotype was recovered from a man aged 18 to 29 in good health. Sequenced material: naive CD8+ T cells sorted from blood. The CDR3 here is CAWSGPGGQPQHF. CDR3 coding DNA: TGTGCCTGGAGTGGGCCGGGGGGCCAGCCCCAGCATTTT.